Shown below are 6 T cell receptor beta chains from a single sample sequenced in a study of tissue T cells after allogeneic stem cell transplantation. The time point is: mouse harvest day 14 after allogeneic transplant. Each mouse received 10^7 T-cell-depleted marrow cells plus 10^6 splenic CD5+ T cells by tail vein. Data came from immunoSEQ multiplex PCR; TCRdb stores just in-frame clones and leaves some out. The sample has 7,500 to 8,000 clones, over 30% seen once. Input material: skin. The receptors shown here come from a female BALB/c mouse given C57BL/6 T cells with graft-versus-host disease after an allogeneic hematopoietic cell transplant.

In regard to this clone: Mouse gene names apply. Read sequence stops 1 residue before the CDR3 end, and the germline J gene provides the missing end. The chain carries TRBV13-1 and TRBJ1-2; the D gene is possibly TRBD1 (6 bases). V was shortened by 2 bases and J by 4 bases, with 9 bases between the two germline ends. The germline V gene has CDR1 NSHNY and CDR2 SYGAGN. This CDR3 is built from 13 residues. CDR3 bases read: TGTGCCAGCAGTGACCGGGACACCTCCGACTACACC. This sequence encodes CASSDRDTSDYT. The whole CDR3 protein is CASSDRDTSDYTF.

This clone has only a few counts. Gene names follow the mouse nomenclature. The read comes to an end 1 residue before the CDR3 does, leaving the germline J gene to fill in the end. The chain has TRBV31 and TRBJ2-7; unclear D gene. The CDR3 runs to 14 residues. V was pared by 0 bases and J by 0 bases, with 9 bases between. The germline V gene has CDR1 GKSSPN and CDR2 SITVG. The CDR3 sequence: CAWSLSQHSYEQYF. The CDR3 DNA, read in part, is TGTGCCTGGAGTCTAAGCCAACACTCCTATGAACAGTAC.

This clone was recorded a few times. Any gene name here is a mouse gene name. The CDR3 end falls 1 residue outside the read, so it is completed with the germline J gene. The V call is TRBV1, the J call TRBJ2-7, with TRBD1 matching over 7 bases. The germline CDR1 and CDR2 sequences are NSQYPW and LRSPGD (reference sequence). The CDR3 length is 14 residues. After removal of 3 bases from V and 2 bases from J, the junction contained 4 bases not matched to a gene. The CDR3 region is CTCSASGQTYEQYF. CDR3 DNA, as far as it was read: TGCACCTGCAGTGCCTCGGGACAGACCTATGAACAGTAC.

In the case of this clone: Genes here carry mouse names. The CDR3 end lies 1 residue beyond the end of the read and is filled in from the germline J gene. The V and J genes are TRBV26 and TRBJ2-1; D perhaps matches TRBD1 (5 bases). CDR1 and CDR2 from the germline V gene are KGHPV and FQNQEV (reference sequence). The CDR3 is made up of 16 amino acids. Trimming left V 3 bases short and J 1 base short, with 13 bases between. Incomplete CDR3 DNA: TGTGCCAGCAGTCTCCCCCAGGGCTTGAACTATGCTGAGCAGTTC. Translation gives CASSLPQGLNYAEQF. The full CDR3 protein reads CASSLPQGLNYAEQFF.

As for this clone: Gene names denote mouse genes. Sequencing ends 1 residue short of the CDR3 end; the germline J gene provides the rest. The rearrangement uses TRBV26 and TRBJ1-1; D might be TRBD1 (5 bases). In germline, CDR1 is KGHPV, CDR2 FQNQEV (reference sequence). The V end was cut by 3 bases, the J end by 3 bases, with 8 bases between. The CDR3 loop spans 13 amino acids. CDR3 loop: CASSLGGDTEVFF. The sequenced part of the CDR3 DNA is TGTGCCAGCAGTCTTGGGGGAGACACAGAAGTCTTC. The full variable domain, completed using reference TRBV26 and TRBJ1-1, is NSKVIQTPRYLVKGQGQKAKMRCIPEKGHPVVFWYQQNKNNEFKFLINFQNQEVLQQIDMTEKRFSAECPSNSPCSLEIQSSEAGDSALYLCASSLGGDTEVFFGKGTRLTVV.

For this clone: The gene symbols are mouse symbols. The missing CDR3 end, 1 residue past where the read stops, is filled in from the germline J gene. This chain links TRBV23 with TRBJ2-7. The CDR3 totals 13 residues. From germline, CDR1 is KGHTA and CDR2 FQNQQP. Incomplete CDR3 DNA: TGCTCCAGCAGTCAATGGGCAGCCTATGAACAGTAC. Translation gives CSSSQWAAYEQY. The full CDR3 protein is CSSSQWAAYEQYF.